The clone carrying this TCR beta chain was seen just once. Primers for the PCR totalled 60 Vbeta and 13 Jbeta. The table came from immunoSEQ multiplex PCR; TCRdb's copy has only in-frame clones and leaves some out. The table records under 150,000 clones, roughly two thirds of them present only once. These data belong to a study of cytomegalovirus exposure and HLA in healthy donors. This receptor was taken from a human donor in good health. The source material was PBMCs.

The CDR3 spells CASSEAAASSYNSPLHF. CDR3 in DNA: TGTGCCAGCAGTGAAGCGGCGGCGAGCTCCTATAATTCACCCCTCCACTTT. The chain links TRBV6-1 to TRBJ1-6; D is undetermined. Germline V CDR1 and CDR2: MNHNS, SASEGT. The germline V and J ends were trimmed by 0 bases and 0 bases, with 9 bases remaining between them. The CDR3 contains 17 residues.